These 26 T cell receptor beta chains share one sample of origin, sequenced in a study of shared clonotypes between healthy human individuals. Naive CD8 cells, CD45RO-negative and positively selected for CCR7, excluded terminally differentiated effector memory CD45RA+ cells. Here immunoSEQ multiplex PCR was the method, and the copy in TCRdb shows in-frame clones only, minus some. The sample carries 2 million to 2.5 million clones, around 96% recorded once. The material sequenced was naive CD8+ T cells sorted from blood. The receptors shown here come from a man between 18 and 29 years old in good health.

V and J are TRBV2 and TRBJ2-3; D is perhaps TRBD1 (6 bases). V lost 3 bases, J lost 0 bases, and 10 bases lay in between. The CDR3 extends over 15 amino acids. Germline V gene data show CDR1 as SNHLY and CDR2 as FYNNEI. The CDR3 nucleotides are TGTGCCAGCAGTGATGGACAGAGAAGCACAGATACGCAGTATTTT. Translating gives CASSDGQRSTDTQYF.

The CDR3: CASSYPTRQGVNGYTF. In nucleotides, the CDR3 is TGTGCCAGCAGTTACCCCACCCGACAGGGGGTGAATGGCTACACCTTC. The genes are TRBV6-5 and TRBJ1-2; 9 bases map to TRBD1. V lost 2 bases to trimming and J lost 6 bases; unmatched junction nucleotides: 10. Germline V gives CDR1 MNHEY, CDR2 SVGAGI. This CDR3 has 16 amino acids.

The chain links TRBV6-1 to TRBJ2-7; no reliable D call. V lost 3 bases to trimming and J lost 2 bases, with 11 bases between them. The CDR3 runs 14 residues. Per germline, CDR1 MNHNS and CDR2 SASEGT. CDR3 coding DNA: TGTGCCAGCAGTGAGTCCGGCGGAACCTACGAGCAGTACTTC. This sequence encodes CASSESGGTYEQYF.

The rearrangement links TRBV6-5 to TRBJ2-1; either TRBD1 or TRBD2 may supply D (5 bases each). The V end lost 2 bases, the J end lost 9 bases, and 14 bases lay between the germline ends. The germline CDR1 and CDR2 sequences are MNHEY and SVGAGI. This CDR3 contains 14 residues. CDR3 sequence reads: CASSYGTGNSEQFF. The CDR3 nucleotides read TGTGCCAGCAGTTACGGGACGGGCAACTCTGAGCAGTTCTTC.

The chain joins TRBV7-8 to TRBJ1-5; possibly TRBD1 for D (5 bases). V was pared by 5 bases and J by 9 bases, with 14 bases between. CDR1 and CDR2 (germline): SGHVS, FQNEAQ. The CDR3 has 13 residues. The CDR3 sequence is CASSQDIIGPQHF. DNA for the CDR3: TGTGCCAGCAGCCAGGACATTATTGGGCCCCAGCATTTT.

This chain links TRBV7-6 with TRBJ2-2, with D perhaps TRBD1 (5 bases). Germline loops: CDR1 SGHVS, CDR2 FNYEAQ. V dropped 6 bases and J dropped 3 bases, with 14 bases sitting between them. The CDR3 is 15 residues long. CDR3 DNA: TGTGCCAGCAGTCAACAGGACACCTACACCGGGGAGCTGTTTTTT. Translating gives CASSQQDTYTGELFF.

V is TRBV6-5 and J is TRBJ1-5; no definite D call. The CDR3 is 13 amino acids. Between the trimmed V and J ends, which lost 6 bases and 3 bases, there was a span of 9 bases. CDR1 is MNHEY and CDR2 is SVGAGI in the germline V gene. The CDR3: CASSIAPNQPQHF. CDR3 sequence (DNA): TGTGCCAGCAGCATCGCGCCCAATCAGCCCCAGCATTTT.

This clone was counted a single time. The same CDR3 arises from other DNA sequences in this sample as well. V is TRBV27 and J is TRBJ2-1; D ambiguous. This CDR3 comprises 14 residues. Germline CDR1 reads MNHEY; CDR2 reads SMNVEV (reference sequence). Trimming took 6 bases from V and 0 from J, leaving 9 bases between them. The DNA for the CDR3 is TGTGCCAGCAGCAAAGGGTCCTCCTACAATGAGCAGTTCTTC. Translating gives CASSKGSSYNEQFF.

As for this clone: Distinct nucleotide sequences in the sample also encode this CDR3. The chain couples TRBV28 to TRBJ2-2, with TRBD2 as a possible D gene (5 bases). Trimming cost V 5 bases and J 1 base, with 8 bases left between them. Germline CDR1 is MDHEN and CDR2 is SYDVKM. The CDR3 spans 14 residues. Here the CDR3 DNA reads TGTGCCAGCAGTCTCCGGGGGAACACCGGGGAGCTGTTTTTT. Protein: CASSLRGNTGELFF.

This clone was recorded only once. The chain is built from TRBV7-6 and TRBJ2-7, with D possibly being TRBD2 (6 bases). Per the germline V gene, CDR1 is SGHVS and CDR2 is FNYEAQ. Trimming took 1 base from V and 0 from J, leaving 10 bases between them. The CDR3 contains 15 residues. The CDR3 region has the DNA TGTGCCAGCAGCTTAGACGGGGGAAGCTCCTACGAGCAGTACTTC. It encodes CASSLDGGSSYEQYF.

The chain carries TRBV29-1 and TRBJ2-1; D remains unclear. Between the trimmed V and J ends, which lost 2 bases and 3 bases, there was a span of 17 bases. This CDR3 comprises 16 residues. From germline, CDR1 is SQVTM and CDR2 ANQGSEA. The CDR3 DNA reads TGCAGCGTTGAACTCCGACCAGAGACCGTCTACAATGAGCAGTTCTTC. Residues: CSVELRPETVYNEQFF.

This clone was picked up one time. V and J are TRBV4-3 and TRBJ2-1; D not certain. CDR1 LGHNA and CDR2 YSLEER come from the germline V gene. The CDR3 totals 14 residues. Trimming stripped 2 bases from V and 8 bases from J, with 13 bases between. The CDR3 DNA sequence: TGCGCCAGCAGCCAACTTCCCGGGCCCTATGAGCAGTTCTTC. As protein: CASSQLPGPYEQFF.

This chain uses TRBV5-4 with TRBJ1-4; 10 bases are shared with TRBD1. Germline CDR1 is SGHNT and CDR2 is YYREEE (reference sequence). J lost 7 bases, V lost 5 bases, and 5 bases had no gene match. The CDR3 totals 14 residues. The CDR3 DNA is TGTGCCAGCAGAAGACAGGGGGCGGCTGAAAAACTGTTTTTT. Translated: CASRRQGAAEKLFF. The variable domain in full, completed from reference TRBV5-4 and TRBJ1-4, reads ETGVTQSPTHLIKTRGQQVTLRCSSQSGHNTVSWYQQALGQGPQFIFQYYREEENGRGNFPPRFSGLQFPNYSSELNVNALELDDSALYLCASRRQGAAEKLFFGSGTQLSVL.

In this sample, this clone turned up once. The chain has TRBV4-1 and TRBJ1-1; D unclear. This CDR3 is built from 15 residues. Trimming pared 1 base from V and 4 bases from J, leaving 13 bases between. Germline V gene sequence: CDR1 MGHRA, CDR2 YSYEKL. The CDR3 here is CASSQAGSGITEAFF. The CDR3 bases are TGCGCCAGCAGCCAAGCGGGCAGTGGGATCACTGAAGCTTTCTTT.

This chain uses TRBV7-9 with TRBJ2-3; D is ambiguous. With 4 bases removed from V and 2 bases from J, the gap between germline ends came to 16 bases. The CDR3 has 16 amino acids. Per the germline V gene, CDR1 is SEHNR and CDR2 is FQNEAQ (reference sequence). The chain's CDR3 is CASSWRGAADTDTQYF. CDR3 bases: TGTGCCAGCAGCTGGCGTGGTGCGGCCGACACAGATACGCAGTATTTT.

This sequence joins TRBV28 and TRBJ2-7, with a tentative D call TRBD1 (6 bases). The CDR3 runs 14 residues. Looked up from germline, CDR1 is MDHEN and CDR2 is SYDVKM. Trimming took 5 bases from V and 4 from J, leaving 15 bases between them. In nucleotides, the CDR3 is TGTGCCAGCAGTCCCGCGGACAGACTTTACGAGCAGTACTTC. Translated: CASSPADRLYEQYF.

The chain combines TRBV4-3 with TRBJ1-6, with a weak D call TRBD1 (5 bases). The V end lost 0 bases, the J end lost 1 base, and 19 bases lay between the germline ends. CDR3 length equals 20 residues. Germline CDR1 is LGHNA and CDR2 is YSLEER. CDR3 region: CASSQDLDTEGFSYNSPLHF. Written as DNA, the CDR3 is TGCGCCAGCAGCCAAGACCTCGATACCGAGGGGTTTTCCTATAATTCACCCCTCCACTTT.

This chain links TRBV19 with TRBJ1-6; TRBD1 is a possible D gene (6 bases). Trimming took off 3 bases at V and 7 bases at J, with 10 bases between the two ends. The CDR3 runs to 14 residues. Germline V CDR1 and CDR2: LNHDA, SQIVND (reference sequence). CDR3: CASSIGGQNSPLHF. CDR3 sequence (DNA): TGTGCCAGTAGTATCGGGGGGCAAAATTCACCCCTCCACTTT. Drawing the rest from reference TRBV19 and TRBJ1-6, the complete variable domain is DGGITQSPKYLFRKEGQNVTLSCEQNLNHDAMYWYRQDPGQGLRLIYYSQIVNDFQKGDIAEGYSVSREKKESFPLTVTSAQKNPTAFYLCASSIGGQNSPLHFGNGTRLTVT.

This CDR3 is CASSNSPDNEQFF. The CDR3 DNA reads TGTGCCAGCAGCAACTCCCCGGACAATGAGCAGTTCTTC. This chain connects TRBV25-1 to TRBJ2-1, with D uncertain. This CDR3 comprises 13 residues. Trimming took 6 bases from V and 5 from J, leaving 11 bases between them. Germline lookup yields CDR1 MGHDK and CDR2 SYGVNS.

V gene TRBV10-1 combines with J gene TRBJ2-7, with D possibly TRBD1 on 5 matching bases. Germline V gene lookup returns CDR1 WNHNN and CDR2 SYGVQD (reference sequence). The CDR3 consists of 14 residues. Trimming pared 3 bases from V and 3 bases from J, leaving 12 bases between. The CDR3 is CASSDFQGHYEQYF. DNA of the CDR3: TGCGCCAGCAGTGATTTCCAGGGCCACTACGAGCAGTACTTC.

The chain joins TRBV19 to TRBJ1-6; D unresolved. V lost 3 bases and J 4 bases, leaving 13 bases between the germline ends. Germline V gene sequence: CDR1 LNHDA, CDR2 SQIVND (reference sequence). This CDR3 is 16 amino acids long. This chain's CDR3 is CASSMSLVMYNSPLHF. As DNA, the CDR3 is TGTGCCAGTAGTATGTCGCTGGTCATGTATAATTCACCCCTCCACTTT.

The genes are TRBV6-6 and TRBJ2-5, with 11 bases aligning to TRBD1. Germline values: CDR1 MNHNY, CDR2 SVGAGI (reference sequence). There are 15 residues in the CDR3. V shed 7 bases, J shed 5 bases, and the junction held 9 bases outside the gene matches. CDR3 sequence reads: CASTKDRGLGETQYF. CDR3 nucleotides: TGTGCCAGCACCAAGGACAGGGGGCTTGGGGAGACCCAGTACTTC.

This sequence joins TRBV7-9 and TRBJ1-1; D is possibly TRBD1 (5 bases). V was clipped by 6 bases and J by 5 bases, with 16 bases between them. CDR1 is SEHNR and CDR2 is FQNEAQ in the germline V gene (reference sequence). This CDR3 is built from 14 residues. CDR3 sequence (DNA): TGTGCCAGCAGGGAAACCGGGGCGTGGACTGAAGCTTTCTTT. Translating it yields CASRETGAWTEAFF.

The genes are TRBV10-3 and TRBJ2-7; TRBD1 matches 7 bases. The CDR3 has 15 amino acids. Looked up from germline, CDR1 is ENHRY and CDR2 is SYGVKD. V lost 4 bases and J lost 5; bases outside the gene matches: 11. This CDR3 is CAISATFGTENEQYF. The CDR3 DNA sequence: TGTGCCATCAGTGCAACCTTTGGGACAGAGAACGAGCAGTACTTC.

The chain couples TRBV29-1 to TRBJ2-7, with a possible D match to TRBD1 (5 bases). With 5 bases removed from V and 3 bases from J, the gap between germline ends came to 11 bases. The CDR3 totals 12 residues. Germline values: CDR1 SQVTM, CDR2 ANQGSEA. Here the CDR3 reads CSVTGLDYEQYF. In DNA, the CDR3 is TGCAGCGTTACAGGATTAGACTACGAGCAGTACTTC.

The chain is built from TRBV7-9 and TRBJ1-5, with D unresolved. The V and J ends lost 5 bases and 4 bases respectively, with 15 bases between them. CDR1 is SEHNR, CDR2 FQNEAQ, per germline (reference sequence). The CDR3 consists of 15 residues. CDR3 DNA: TGTGCCAGCAGCACGCCTGAGGAGGTGAATCAGCCCCAGCATTTT. Translation: CASSTPEEVNQPQHF.